These 30 T cell receptor beta chains were sequenced from one sample in a study of blood T cell repertoires in COVID-19. TCRdb's table, derived via immunoSEQ multiplex PCR, lists solely in-frame clones and lacks some. This sample has almost 200,000 clones; around four fifths occur once, and the top ten carry under 0.95%. The sample comprised peripheral blood. The source of these receptors is a man aged 55 to 69 with COVID-19, enrolled during active disease.

This clone was recorded a few times. J is TRBJ1-6 and V is TRBV9, with 7 bases lining up with TRBD1. V gave up 3 bases and J gave up 13 bases; unmatched junction bases: 10. Germline CDR1 and CDR2: SGDLS and YYNGEE. This CDR3 contains 14 residues. The CDR3 DNA follows: TGTGCCAGCAGCGCCGGGACAGCCCCTTTTCCCCTCCACTTT. This translates into CASSAGTAPFPLHF.

This clone occurred a few times. J is TRBJ1-2 and V is TRBV19; D is undetermined. Trimming cost V 10 bases and J 4 bases, with 13 bases left between them. This CDR3 is built from 12 residues. Germline loops: CDR1 LNHDA, CDR2 SQIVND (reference sequence). CDR3 in amino acids: CATQNPRYGYTF. The DNA of the CDR3 is TGTGCCACCCAGAACCCCCGCTATGGCTACACCTTC.

DNA for the CDR3: TGTGCCAGCTCACCATTAGTAGCCCAGGGGGACCAATGGGGCTACACCTTC. Translated, it gives CASSPLVAQGDQWGYTF. The chain combines TRBV18 with TRBJ1-2, with TRBD1 matching over 7 bases. Trimming removed 2 bases from V and 8 bases from J; junction bases left unmatched: 17. CDR3 length equals 17 residues. Germline V gene lookup returns CDR1 KGHSH and CDR2 LQKENI.

The rearrangement links TRBV24-1 to TRBJ2-3; the match to TRBD2 covers 11 bases. V gave up 4 bases and J gave up 1 base; unmatched junction bases: 6. Germline CDR1 and CDR2: KGHDR and SFDVKD. The CDR3 runs 17 residues. The CDR3 here is CATSDPRLAGRTDTQYF. The CDR3 coding sequence is TGTGCCACCAGTGACCCCAGACTAGCGGGGCGCACAGATACGCAGTATTTT.

CDR3: CATSRPKETVRSEQFF. CDR3 sequence (DNA): TGTGCCACCAGCAGACCTAAAGAGACAGTAAGATCTGAGCAGTTCTTC. V and J are TRBV15 and TRBJ2-1, with D possibly TRBD1 on 5 matching bases. Between the trimmed V and J ends, which lost 2 bases and 9 bases, there was a span of 20 bases. CDR1 LNHNV and CDR2 YYDKDF come from the germline V gene (reference sequence). There are 16 residues in the CDR3.

There are a few counts of this clone. Being one base from a much bigger clone, this may be a read error. Different DNA sequences within this sample yield the same CDR3. The V and J genes are TRBV12-3 or TRBV12-4 and TRBJ1-1, with 9 bases that match TRBD1. This CDR3 has 11 amino acids. Trimming cost V 3 bases and J 10 bases; bases outside gene matches: 0. Here the CDR3 reads CASSLGQGAFF. CDR3 sequence (DNA): TGTGCCAGCAGTTTGGGACAGGGAGCTTTCTTT.

The genes are TRBV5-6 and TRBJ1-1; D unclear. CDR1 is SGHDT, CDR2 YYEEEE, per germline. The CDR3 loop spans 14 amino acids. The V end lost 3 bases, the J end lost 0 bases, and 9 bases lay between the germline ends. In nucleotides, the CDR3 is TGTGCCAGCAGCTCAATCCAGGTGAACACTGAAGCTTTCTTT. Residues: CASSSIQVNTEAFF.

The V and J genes are TRBV10-3 and TRBJ1-5; no definite D call. V was shortened by 5 bases and J by 3 bases, with 8 bases between the two germline ends. This CDR3 spans 13 amino acids. Germline V gene sequence: CDR1 ENHRY, CDR2 SYGVKD. The CDR3 is CAISQEVNQPQHF. The CDR3 bases are TGTGCCATCAGTCAAGAGGTCAATCAGCCCCAGCATTTT.

The chain couples TRBV5-1 to TRBJ2-7; TRBD2 matches 7 bases. V trimming: 2 bases; J trimming: 2 bases; junction bases outside the gene matches: 4. CDR3 length equals 14 residues. Germline-derived CDR1 and CDR2 are SGHRS and YFSETQ. The CDR3 DNA reads as TGCGCCAGCAGCTTCGAGGGAGGGACCTACGAGCAGTACTTC. Residues: CASSFEGGTYEQYF.

This clone was seen once. The chain is built from TRBV5-1 and TRBJ2-3; D not resolved. The CDR3 has 12 amino acids. V gave up 7 bases and J gave up 1 base, with 7 bases separating them. Looked up from germline, CDR1 is SGHRS and CDR2 is YFSETQ. The CDR3 DNA follows: TGCGCCAGCGGTGGGCGCACAGATACGCAGTATTTT. Protein product: CASGGRTDTQYF.

The V gene is TRBV19, the J gene TRBJ2-2, with 8 bases identical to TRBD1. CDR1 and CDR2 from the germline V gene are LNHDA and SQIVND (reference sequence). The CDR3 is made up of 16 amino acids. J gave up 6 bases and V 3 bases, and 9 bases lay outside the gene matches. The DNA for the CDR3 is TGTGCCAGTAGTATCCCACGGACAGGGTTAGCCGGGGAGCTGTTTTTT. It translates to CASSIPRTGLAGELFF.

The chain couples TRBV6-5 to TRBJ1-2, with D possibly TRBD1 on 6 matching bases. V was clipped by 4 bases and J by 5 bases, with 17 bases between them. CDR1 and CDR2 from the germline V gene are MNHEY and SVGAGI. The CDR3 length is 15 residues. For the CDR3, the DNA is TGTGCCAGCAGTTCAGGCCGCGGGGGGGCATATGGCTACACCTTC. Its translation: CASSSGRGGAYGYTF.

The chain has TRBV10-2 and TRBJ1-2; weak D call: TRBD1 (6 bases). The CDR3 consists of 11 residues. In germline, CDR1 is WSHSY, CDR2 SAAADI. V gave up 9 bases and J gave up 4 bases, with 9 bases separating them. The CDR3 protein is CASAGAYGYTF. CDR3 DNA sequence: TGCGCCAGTGCAGGGGCCTATGGCTACACCTTC.

This rearrangement joins TRBV28 to TRBJ2-7, with 11 bases identical to TRBD2. The CDR3 sequence is 14 residues long. After removal of 7 bases from V and 5 bases from J, the junction contained 7 bases not matched to a gene. Germline V gives CDR1 MDHEN, CDR2 SYDVKM. The CDR3 region is CASMMTSGIHEQYF. The CDR3 DNA is TGTGCCAGCATGATGACTAGCGGGATCCACGAGCAGTACTTC.

V gene TRBV19 combines with J gene TRBJ1-1, with 11 bases fitting TRBD1. V shed 3 bases, J shed 6 bases, and the junction held 6 bases outside the gene matches. This CDR3 has 15 amino acids. The V gene's germline CDR1 is LNHDA and CDR2 SQIVND (reference sequence). The CDR3 DNA is TGTGCCAGTAGTATTCTGGACAGGGGGCTCGCTGAAGCTTTCTTT. Encoded protein: CASSILDRGLAEAFF.

V and J are TRBV5-4 and TRBJ1-1; D gene unclear. Germline V gene data show CDR1 as SGHNT and CDR2 as YYREEE (reference sequence). The V end was cut by 4 bases, the J end by 1 base, with 11 bases between. The CDR3 spans 14 residues. The DNA of the CDR3 is TGTGCCAGCAGCCGCGGACGGGGGAACACTGAAGCTTTCTTT. It yields the protein CASSRGRGNTEAFF.

The chain couples TRBV9 to TRBJ1-6; D is ambiguous. Trimming removed 4 bases from V and 9 bases from J, with 8 bases in between. The CDR3 extends over 12 amino acids. Looked up from germline, CDR1 is SGDLS and CDR2 is YYNGEE. The CDR3 sequence: CASSIYGSPLHF. Written as DNA, the CDR3 is TGTGCCAGCAGCATATACGGTTCACCCCTCCACTTT.

The chain joins TRBV11-1 to TRBJ2-4; TRBD2 matches at 14 bases. Germline V gene data show CDR1 as SGHAT and CDR2 as FQDESV (reference sequence). V dropped 5 bases and J dropped 6; count of bases not matched to a gene: 6. CDR3 length equals 16 residues. For the CDR3, the DNA is TGTGCCAGCAGCCAGACTAGCGGGAGGGCGGGAAACATTCAGTACTTC. This sequence encodes CASSQTSGRAGNIQYF.

This clone came up once. This rearrangement joins TRBV5-1 to TRBJ2-3; 8 nucleotides match TRBD2. Germline CDR1 is SGHRS and CDR2 is YFSETQ. The V gene end was trimmed by 2 bases and the J gene end by 2 bases; junction bases not matched to a gene: 4. The CDR3 extends over 15 amino acids. The CDR3 DNA reads as TGCGCCAGCAGCTTCGAAGCGGGAGCCACAGATACGCAGTATTTT. Its translation: CASSFEAGATDTQYF.

This chain uses TRBV5-5 with TRBJ1-5; unclear D gene. Germline CDR1 reads SGHKS; CDR2 reads YYEKEE (reference sequence). The V gene lost 0 bases and the J gene lost 3 bases, with 10 bases spanning the gap. This CDR3 comprises 15 residues. The CDR3 protein is CASSLGTTFNQPQHF. The DNA of the CDR3 is TGTGCCAGCAGCTTGGGAACTACCTTCAATCAGCCCCAGCATTTT. The entire variable domain, with the rest obtained from reference TRBV5-5 and TRBJ1-5, is as follows: DAGVTQSPTHLIKTRGQQVTLRCSPISGHKSVSWYQQVLGQGPQFIFQYYEKEERGRGNFPDRFSARQFPNYSSELNVNALLLGDSALYLCASSLGTTFNQPQHFGDGTRLSIL.

The chain is built from TRBV5-1 and TRBJ1-2; TRBD1 is a possible D gene (6 bases). The CDR3 has 14 amino acids. The germline CDR1 and CDR2 sequences are SGHRS and YFSETQ. Trimming removed 5 bases at V and 5 bases at J, with 16 bases between. CDR3: CASSIASQGYGYTF. CDR3 DNA: TGCGCCAGCAGTATCGCGTCACAGGGTTATGGCTACACCTTC.

This sequence joins TRBV30 and TRBJ1-2, with TRBD1 matching 9 bases. The CDR3 is 13 amino acids. J was trimmed by 5 bases and V by 3 bases; bases with no gene match: 4. Germline lookup yields CDR1 GTSNPN and CDR2 SVGIG (reference sequence). The CDR3 protein is CAWRDRGRYGYTF. The DNA for the CDR3 is TGTGCCTGGAGGGACAGGGGTAGGTATGGCTACACCTTC.

The chain is built from TRBV9 and TRBJ1-1, with D unclear. The V and J ends lost 5 bases and 0 bases respectively, with 5 bases between them. The CDR3 is 12 amino acids. Germline values: CDR1 SGDLS, CDR2 YYNGEE. In DNA form, the CDR3 reads TGTGCCAGCAGTTCCATGAACACTGAAGCTTTCTTT. Protein sequence: CASSSMNTEAFF.

This clone showed up just a few times. The genes are TRBV9 and TRBJ2-1; D remains unclear. Germline loops: CDR1 SGDLS, CDR2 YYNGEE. Trimming left V 3 bases short and J 1 base short, with 11 bases between. This CDR3 region has 15 residues. CDR3 nucleotide sequence: TGTGCCAGCAGCGCCCAGACTGTATCCTACAATGAGCAGTTCTTC. Translation: CASSAQTVSYNEQFF.

Regarding this clone: An end of the junction differs from the germline gene, which may be a read error. V is TRBV7-9 and J is TRBJ2-7; D call uncertain. CDR1 and CDR2 from the germline V gene are SEHNR and FQNEAQ (reference sequence). The CDR3 loop spans 12 amino acids. The CDR3 DNA reads as TGTGCCAGCAGCCCCGCACTTTTATTGTCCGTCTTC. Translated: CASSPALLLSVF. Based on the CDR3 plus reference TRBV7-9 and TRBJ2-7, the full variable domain is DTGVSQNPRHKITKRGQNVTFRCDPISEHNRLYWYRQTLGQGPEFLTYFQNEAQLEKSRLLSDRFSAERPKGSFSTLEIQRTEQGDSAMYLCASSPALLLSVFGPGTRLTVT.

The chain carries TRBV29-1 and TRBJ2-1, with 11 bases aligning to TRBD2. The CDR3 length is 14 residues. V lost 6 bases, J lost 5 bases, and 6 bases stayed unmatched. Germline CDR1 reads SQVTM; CDR2 reads ANQGSEA. The CDR3 sequence is CSVMTSGINNEQFF. The CDR3 nucleotides read TGCAGCGTGATGACTAGCGGGATAAACAATGAGCAGTTCTTC.

This clone was recorded only once. The chain links TRBV2 to TRBJ2-5; 11 bases align to TRBD2. CDR3 length equals 15 residues. In germline, CDR1 is SNHLY, CDR2 FYNNEI. Germline trimming cut 8 bases from V and 4 bases from J; bases unmatched to any gene: 9. The CDR3 here is CASGTGSGRAETQYF. The DNA for the CDR3 is TGTGCCAGCGGGACGGGTAGCGGGAGGGCAGAGACCCAGTACTTC.

This clone was detected a few times. This chain links TRBV27 with TRBJ1-1; no reliable D call. This CDR3 region has 12 residues. V shed 6 bases and J shed 3 bases, with 8 bases lying between them. Germline V gene lookup returns CDR1 MNHEY and CDR2 SMNVEV (reference sequence). CDR3 in amino acids: CASRRGYTEAFF. As DNA, the CDR3 is TGTGCCAGCAGAAGAGGGTACACTGAAGCTTTCTTT.

V gene TRBV15 combines with J gene TRBJ1-4, with 10 bases identical to TRBD1. This CDR3 spans 16 amino acids. The germline CDR1 and CDR2 sequences are LNHNV and YYDKDF (reference sequence). V trimming: 0 bases; J trimming: 7 bases; junction bases outside the gene matches: 5. This chain's CDR3 is CATSRDLGTGAEKLFF. Here the CDR3 DNA reads TGTGCCACCAGCAGAGATCTAGGGACAGGGGCTGAAAAACTGTTTTTT.

V and J are TRBV19 and TRBJ1-4; 7 nucleotides match TRBD1. V was pared by 3 bases and J by 5 bases, with 9 bases of the junction left unmatched. This CDR3 comprises 16 residues. Germline CDR1 and CDR2: LNHDA and SQIVND (reference sequence). This chain's CDR3 is CASSIGTVGLNEKLFF. CDR3 nucleotides: TGTGCCAGTAGTATTGGGACAGTCGGGCTGAATGAAAAACTGTTTTTT.